The 30 T cell receptor beta chains reported below all come from one sample, sequenced in a study of cytomegalovirus exposure and HLA in healthy donors. The PCR had 60 Vbeta and 13 Jbeta primers. The protocol was immunoSEQ multiplex PCR, while the TCRdb copy is restricted to in-frame clones and leaves out a portion. The repertoire holds approximately 100,000 clones, 64% seen once, with roughly 2.5% in the top ten. The source material was PBMCs. Receptors were obtained from a human donor in good health.

The chain couples TRBV28 to TRBJ1-4; no firm D call. Between the trimmed V and J ends, which lost 7 bases and 1 base, there was a span of 10 bases. The germline V gene has CDR1 MDHEN and CDR2 SYDVKM. There are 14 residues in the CDR3. This chain's CDR3 is CASTEGGTNEKLFF. The CDR3 coding sequence is TGTGCCAGCACCGAAGGAGGAACTAATGAAAAACTGTTTTTT.

The chain links TRBV6-6 to TRBJ2-3, with D possibly matching TRBD2 (7 bases). There are 15 residues in the CDR3. CDR1 MNHNY and CDR2 SVGAGI come from the germline V gene (reference sequence). Between the trimmed V and J ends, which lost 3 bases and 5 bases, there was a span of 15 bases. The CDR3 loop is CASSYRGGVVDTQYF. CDR3 DNA sequence: TGTGCCAGCAGTTATAGGGGGGGGGTGGTAGATACGCAGTATTTT.

This clone was seen just once. The chain has TRBV6-5 and TRBJ1-2; tentatively, D is TRBD1 (6 bases). CDR3 length equals 12 residues. V lost 5 bases and J lost 5, with 9 bases in between. Germline CDR1 reads MNHEY; CDR2 reads SVGAGI. CDR3 nucleotide sequence: TGTGCCAGCAGTAAGGGGGAGTATGGCTACACCTTC. Its protein product is CASSKGEYGYTF.

The chain links TRBV6-5 to TRBJ1-2; weak D call: TRBD1 (5 bases). This CDR3 contains 15 residues. Germline V gene lookup returns CDR1 MNHEY and CDR2 SVGAGI. V was pared by 2 bases and J by 5 bases, with 15 bases between. The CDR3 loop reads CASSYGRGFRYGYTF. CDR3 DNA sequence: TGTGCCAGCAGTTACGGCCGGGGGTTTCGGTATGGCTACACCTTC.

V is TRBV29-1 and J is TRBJ1-1; 7 positions match TRBD1. CDR3 size: 12 residues. CDR1 and CDR2 (germline): SQVTM, ANQGSEA. V trimming: 6 bases; J trimming: 3 bases; junction bases outside the gene matches: 4. CDR3 sequence: CSVTGRYTEAFF. DNA for the CDR3: TGCAGCGTGACAGGGAGATACACTGAAGCTTTCTTT.

The chain combines TRBV7-2 with TRBJ1-4; D perhaps matches TRBD1 (5 bases). The CDR3 length is 12 residues. Trimming shortened V by 1 base and J by 11 bases, and 8 bases separated the two germline ends. Germline V lookup: CDR1 SGHTA, CDR2 FQGNSA. The CDR3 spells CASSLDRRKLFF. The CDR3 DNA reads TGTGCCAGCAGCTTAGACAGGCGGAAACTGTTTTTT.

The genes are TRBV7-2 and TRBJ2-7, with D maybe TRBD2 (5 bases). This CDR3 has 19 amino acids. Germline V CDR1 and CDR2: SGHTA, FQGNSA. V was pared by 2 bases and J by 1 base, with 24 bases between. CDR3 amino acids: CASSLPSSFTGIFSYEQYF. CDR3 sequence (DNA): TGTGCCAGCAGCTTACCTTCCTCATTCACGGGGATCTTTTCCTACGAGCAGTACTTC.

The chain uses TRBV5-5 and TRBJ1-3; 7 bases fit TRBD1. This CDR3 has 20 amino acids. After removal of 2 bases from V and 0 bases from J, the junction contained 17 bases not matched to a gene. CDR1 and CDR2 from the germline V gene are SGHKS and YYEKEE (reference sequence). The CDR3 loop reads CASSFSSTRQGRVSGNTIYF. CDR3 nucleotide sequence: TGTGCCAGCAGCTTCTCCTCGACCCGACAGGGACGAGTCTCTGGAAACACCATATATTTT.

The rearrangement joins TRBV5-6 to TRBJ1-6, with a possible D match to TRBD1 (6 bases). The V gene lost 7 bases and the J gene lost 3 bases, with 17 bases spanning the gap. CDR3 size: 16 residues. CDR1 SGHDT and CDR2 YYEEEE come from the germline V gene. The chain's CDR3 is CASGRLQGSYNSPLHF. The CDR3 DNA reads TGTGCCAGCGGCCGGCTGCAGGGGAGCTATAATTCACCCCTCCACTTT.

This chain joins TRBV2 and TRBJ2-6, with 14 bases matching TRBD2. V was pared by 10 bases and J by 8 bases, with 10 bases of the junction left unmatched. This CDR3 has 16 residues. Germline V gene lookup returns CDR1 SNHLY and CDR2 FYNNEI. The CDR3 bases are TGTGCCACCCTGACTAGCGGGGGGGGACATCCCAACGTCCTGACTTTC. It specifies CATLTSGGGHPNVLTF.

The rearrangement uses TRBV29-1 and TRBJ1-1; D is ambiguous. CDR3 size: 13 residues. V lost 2 bases and J 7 bases, leaving 14 bases between the germline ends. Germline CDR1 and CDR2: SQVTM and ANQGSEA. CDR3: CSVELVTSDEAFF. As DNA, the CDR3 is TGCAGCGTTGAACTAGTGACGTCAGATGAAGCTTTCTTT.

J is TRBJ1-1 and V is TRBV5-6; 7 bases align to TRBD1. Per germline, CDR1 SGHDT and CDR2 YYEEEE. V lost 4 bases and J lost 0; bases outside the gene matches: 6. This CDR3 comprises 15 residues. The CDR3 DNA reads TGTGCCAGCAGCCCCCGGGACAGAGTGAACACTGAAGCTTTCTTT. It translates to CASSPRDRVNTEAFF. Complete variable domain (other parts from reference TRBV5-6 and TRBJ1-1): DAGVTQSPTHLIKTRGQQVTLRCSPKSGHDTVSWYQQALGQGPQFIFQYYEEEERQRGNFPDRFSGHQFPNYSSELNVNALLLGDSALYLCASSPRDRVNTEAFFGQGTRLTVV.

This clone has a handful of counts. J is TRBJ1-4 and V is TRBV7-2; 9 bases line up with TRBD1. V lost 5 bases, J lost 6 bases, and 7 bases stayed unmatched. Germline V gives CDR1 SGHTA, CDR2 FQGNSA. There are 15 residues in the CDR3. The DNA for the CDR3 is TGTGCCAGCAGCCTCCGACAGGGGGTAGATGAAAAACTGTTTTTT. Encoded protein: CASSLRQGVDEKLFF.

The chain couples TRBV5-8 to TRBJ1-4; 9 bases line up with TRBD1. CDR1 is SGHTS and CDR2 is YDEGEE in the germline V gene. The ends lost 2 bases at V and 3 bases at J; junction bases unmatched: 2. The CDR3 covers 15 residues. The CDR3 loop is CASSFWDRANEKLFF. In DNA, the CDR3 is TGTGCCAGCAGCTTTTGGGACAGGGCTAATGAAAAACTGTTTTTT.

The chain employs TRBV7-9 and TRBJ2-7; D may be TRBD2 (7 bases). The CDR3 is 13 amino acids. V gave up 6 bases and J gave up 7 bases, with 16 bases separating them. In germline, CDR1 is SEHNR, CDR2 FQNEAQ (reference sequence). The CDR3 DNA reads TGTGCCAGCAGTTGGGGGGGGGCGCCTGAGCAGTACTTC. Translated, it gives CASSWGGAPEQYF.

This clone was picked up a small number of times. The chain combines TRBV9 with TRBJ2-7, with D maybe TRBD2 (6 bases). The CDR3 has 14 amino acids. Trimming stripped 4 bases from V and 4 bases from J, with 15 bases between. The germline V gene has CDR1 SGDLS and CDR2 YYNGEE. The DNA of the CDR3 is TGTGCCAGCAGCCCGGGACTCACTGCTTACGAGCAGTACTTC. It yields the protein CASSPGLTAYEQYF.

The CDR3 sequence is CASSWGQGGNSPLHF. CDR3 coding DNA: TGTGCCAGCAGCTGGGGACAGGGGGGGAATTCACCCCTCCACTTT. The V and J genes are TRBV27 and TRBJ1-6; 11 bases are a match to TRBD1. The CDR3 consists of 15 residues. Losses at the gene ends were 6 bases for V and 7 bases for J; bases not matched to a gene: 5. Per germline, CDR1 MNHEY and CDR2 SMNVEV (reference sequence).

This chain connects TRBV4-2 to TRBJ2-7; TRBD1 agrees at 7 bases. CDR3 size: 15 residues. Per germline, CDR1 LGHNA and CDR2 YNFKEQ. J gave up 5 bases and V 4 bases, and 11 bases lay outside the gene matches. The chain's CDR3 is CASSPQLGGEDEQYF. For the CDR3, the DNA is TGTGCCAGCAGCCCGCAGCTAGGGGGCGAGGACGAGCAGTACTTC.

This chain uses TRBV6-5 with TRBJ1-2, with 8 positions matching TRBD1. The CDR3 consists of 15 residues. Trimming removed 6 bases from V and 4 bases from J; junction bases left unmatched: 10. Germline-derived CDR1 and CDR2 are MNHEY and SVGAGI. Here the CDR3 DNA reads TGTGCCAGCAGCCGGGGTCAGGGGGCGGCCTATGGCTACACCTTC. Translated: CASSRGQGAAYGYTF.

This clone is a singleton in its sample. The CDR3 bases are TGTGCCAGCAGGCGGGACAGGGCTGGCACTGAAGCTTTCTTT. Translated: CASRRDRAGTEAFF. V usage is TRBV7-2 and J usage is TRBJ1-1; TRBD1 matches 9 bases. V dropped 6 bases and J dropped 4; count of bases not matched to a gene: 6. From germline, CDR1 is SGHTA and CDR2 FQGNSA. The CDR3 length is 14 residues. Combining the CDR3 with reference TRBV7-2 and TRBJ1-1 gives the whole variable domain GAGVSQSPSNKVTEKGKDVELRCDPISGHTALYWYRQSLGQGLEFLIYFQGNSAPDKSGLPSDRFSAERTGGSVSTLTIQRTQQEDSAVYLCASRRDRAGTEAFFGQGTRLTVV.

The rearrangement links TRBV18 to TRBJ2-7; 9 positions agree with TRBD1. The CDR3 totals 15 residues. The J segment lost 2 bases and the V segment lost 3 bases, leaving 5 bases of the junction unmatched. CDR1 and CDR2 from the germline V gene are KGHSH and LQKENI. CDR3 nucleotide sequence: TGTGCCAGCTCACCGCCGGGACAGGGAACCTACGAGCAGTACTTC. Its protein is CASSPPGQGTYEQYF.

The chain couples TRBV18 to TRBJ2-2; 8 bases map to TRBD1. This CDR3 comprises 15 residues. Germline V CDR1 and CDR2: KGHSH, LQKENI. The trim removed 6 bases at V and 0 bases at J, leaving 3 bases unmatched. The CDR3 DNA sequence: TGTGCCAGCTCGCGACAGGGGTCGAACACCGGGGAGCTGTTTTTT. It codes for CASSRQGSNTGELFF.

On this clone itself: The CDR3 ends on some other residue instead of the conserved phenylalanine or tryptophan, so this is likely a read error. This chain links TRBV5-6 with TRBJ1-2, with TRBD1 as a possible D gene (6 bases). The CDR3 runs 15 residues. CDR1 and CDR2 (germline): SGHDT, YYEEEE. Trimming pared 3 bases from V and 2 bases from J, leaving 14 bases between. This CDR3 is CASSSYRELNYGYTS. The CDR3 DNA reads TGTGCCAGCAGCTCTTACAGGGAACTCAACTATGGCTACACCTCC.

This clone was observed once. The gene calls are TRBV2 and TRBJ1-5, with D maybe TRBD1 (6 bases). V was clipped by 3 bases and J by 3 bases, with 9 bases between them. The CDR3 length is 14 residues. Germline-derived CDR1 and CDR2 are SNHLY and FYNNEI. In DNA, the CDR3 is TGTGCCAGCAGTGACCAGGGGTCCAATCAGCCCCAGCATTTT. Translated: CASSDQGSNQPQHF.

This chain joins TRBV9 and TRBJ1-2; D is perhaps TRBD1 (5 bases). The ends were cut back, 2 bases at V and 8 bases at J, with 10 bases in the middle. Germline-derived CDR1 and CDR2 are SGDLS and YYNGEE. The CDR3 runs to 12 residues. The CDR3 nucleotides read TGTGCCAGCAGCGTTCCCAGGGTCGGCTACACCTTC. This encodes CASSVPRVGYTF. Full variable domain (rest looked up from reference TRBV9 and TRBJ1-2): DSGVTQTPKHLITATGQRVTLRCSPRSGDLSVYWYQQSLDQGLQFLIQYYNGEERAKGNILERFSAQQFPDLHSELNLSSLELGDSALYFCASSVPRVGYTFGSGTRLTVV.

This clone occurred a few times. The chain links TRBV21-1 to TRBJ1-3; whether TRBD1, the table's D call, matches the DNA was not checked. TRBV21-1 counts as a pseudogene. The CDR3 has 24 amino acids. CDR3 amino acids: CASILTTDPRSSLKSPYSGNTIYF. DNA of the CDR3: TGTGCCAGCATCCTAACCACAGATCCCAGATCATCCCTGAAAAGTCCCTACTCTGGAAACACCATATATTTT.

The chain employs TRBV2 and TRBJ1-1; 7 nucleotides line up with TRBD1. The V segment lost 7 bases and the J segment 7 bases; nucleotides outside the gene matches: 9. CDR3 length: 13 residues. Germline loops: CDR1 SNHLY, CDR2 FYNNEI. CDR3 coding DNA: TGTGCCAGCACTCGCAGGGGGACAAATGAAGCTTTCTTT. Protein sequence: CASTRRGTNEAFF.

J is TRBJ2-2 and V is TRBV7-3; D possibly corresponds to TRBD2 (6 bases). The CDR3 is 16 residues long. Between the trimmed V and J ends, which lost 3 bases and 0 bases, there was a span of 11 bases. CDR1 and CDR2 (germline): SGHTA, FQGTGA. CDR3 bases: TGTGCCAGCAGCTTCGGGGGAACCGCGAACACCGGGGAGCTGTTTTTT. It encodes CASSFGGTANTGELFF.

The chain is built from TRBV11-3 and TRBJ1-6; D might be TRBD1 (6 bases). V lost 2 bases to trimming and J lost 5 bases, with 16 bases between them. This CDR3 comprises 17 residues. The germline V gene encodes CDR1 SGHNT and CDR2 YENEEA. The DNA of the CDR3 is TGTGCCAGCAGCTTAAGGGCCTGGGGGGGCGATAATTCACCCCTCCACTTT. Protein product: CASSLRAWGGDNSPLHF.

The chain couples TRBV10-3 to TRBJ1-2; D not resolved. Trimming shortened V by 1 base and J by 6 bases, and 15 bases separated the two germline ends. There are 15 residues in the CDR3. Germline CDR1 reads ENHRY; CDR2 reads SYGVKD. This CDR3 is CAISELEPSADGYTF. DNA of the CDR3: TGTGCCATCAGTGAGTTAGAACCTTCGGCGGATGGCTACACCTTC.